The 17 T cell receptor beta chains below come from one sample, sequenced in a study of cytomegalovirus exposure and HLA in healthy donors (dated by TCRdb to between 2016 and 2019). Library method: the immunoSEQ multiplex PCR assay. The multiplex PCR relied on a mix of 60 forward primers for TCR Vbeta segments and 13 reverse primers for TCR Jbeta segments. Here the immuneACCESS table is served through TCRdb, limited to in-frame sequences with V and J called. Missing clones are a known gap in these copies; in checked studies unresolved V genes cover under half, and the rest lacks a known reason. This sample holds some 62,000 clones; around 87% were observed only once. The ten biggest clones cover 1.4% to 1.5% of the sample. The specimen was PBMCs. These receptors were taken from a young man in good health and CMV-seronegative.

The chain employs TRBV11-2 and TRBJ2-5; 9 positions agree with TRBD2. This CDR3 is 16 amino acids long. Looked up from germline, CDR1 is SGHAT and CDR2 is FQNNGV. Trimming took 4 bases from V and 5 from J; bases not matched to a gene: 11. The CDR3 loop reads CASSSLAGYAGETQYF. The CDR3 nucleotides read TGTGCCAGCAGCTCGCTAGCGGGGTACGCGGGGGAGACCCAGTACTTC.

The chain carries TRBV6-5 and TRBJ2-7; D is perhaps TRBD1 (6 bases). V lost 7 bases and J 3 bases, leaving 13 bases between the germline ends. Germline-derived CDR1 and CDR2 are MNHEY and SVGAGI. The CDR3 runs 13 residues. The CDR3 DNA reads TGTGCCAGCAATCCCGGGACACTCTACGAGCAGTACTTC. Translating it yields CASNPGTLYEQYF.

The CDR3 is CASSLDLGGTSGSTDTQYF. CDR3 DNA sequence: TGTGCCAGCAGCTTAGATCTAGGAGGGACTAGCGGAAGCACAGATACGCAGTATTTT. The chain has TRBV11-3 and TRBJ2-3; 11 nucleotides agree with TRBD2. The CDR3 consists of 19 residues. The V segment lost 0 bases and the J segment 0 bases; nucleotides outside the gene matches: 8. Germline CDR1 SGHNT, CDR2 YENEEA. The full variable domain, completed using reference TRBV11-3 and TRBJ2-3, is EAGVVQSPRYKIIEKKQPVAFWCNPISGHNTLYWYLQNLGQGPELLIRYENEEAVDDSQLPKDRFSAERLKGVDSTLKIQPAELGDSAVYLCASSLDLGGTSGSTDTQYFGPGTRLTVL.

The chain couples TRBV6-4 to TRBJ1-2, with a weak D call TRBD1 (6 bases). Germline CDR1 is MRHNA and CDR2 is SNTAGT. V dropped 7 bases and J dropped 4 bases, with 22 bases sitting between them. This CDR3 contains 16 residues. CDR3 sequence reads: CASTTSQGGGGYGYTF. CDR3 nucleotides: TGTGCCAGCACTACGTCACAGGGAGGGGGTGGCTATGGCTACACCTTC.

V and J are TRBV9 and TRBJ2-7, with 8 bases that match TRBD1. The germline CDR1 and CDR2 sequences are SGDLS and YYNGEE. The CDR3 has 14 amino acids. After removal of 3 bases from V and 3 bases from J, the junction contained 5 bases not matched to a gene. CDR3 nucleotide sequence: TGTGCCAGCAGCGCCGGACAGGGCGACTACGAGCAGTACTTC. Translation gives CASSAGQGDYEQYF.

In DNA form, the CDR3 reads TGCGCCAGCAGCCCTCGACTAGCGGGGGGGCGGGAGCAGTTCTTC. Protein sequence: CASSPRLAGGREQFF. The gene calls are TRBV4-1 and TRBJ2-1; 14 bases are shared with TRBD2. The CDR3 loop spans 15 amino acids. Per germline, CDR1 MGHRA and CDR2 YSYEKL. V shed 4 bases and J 10 bases; nucleotides not matched to a gene: 6.

This clone appeared a single time. The chain couples TRBV6-5 to TRBJ1-6; 9 positions match TRBD1. The length of the CDR3 is 15 residues. The junction had 8 bases not matched to a gene; V was cut back by 5 bases and J by 9 bases. Germline V lookup: CDR1 MNHEY, CDR2 SVGAGI. The CDR3 nucleotides are TGTGCCAGCAGTCGTAGGACAGGGGCGGCTTCACCCCTCCACTTT. Translation: CASSRRTGAASPLHF.

This chain's CDR3 is CASSGKGSGSPLHF. The CDR3 DNA follows: TGTGCCAGCAGTGGAAAGGGGTCGGGTTCACCCCTCCACTTT. The rearrangement uses TRBV6-1 and TRBJ1-6, with D possibly matching TRBD1 (5 bases). Germline CDR1 reads MNHNS; CDR2 reads SASEGT. V dropped 4 bases and J dropped 9 bases, with 13 bases sitting between them. CDR3 length: 14 amino acids.

The V gene is TRBV18, the J gene TRBJ1-2; D ambiguous. Germline V gene data show CDR1 as KGHSH and CDR2 as LQKENI. Trimming removed 3 bases from V and 3 bases from J, with 11 bases in between. This CDR3 has 14 residues. CDR3 residues: CASSPGRADYGYTF. In DNA form, the CDR3 reads TGTGCCAGCTCACCCGGGAGGGCAGACTATGGCTACACCTTC.

V usage is TRBV5-1 and J usage is TRBJ2-1; no reliable D call. The CDR3 is made up of 14 amino acids. Germline assignment: CDR1 SGHRS and CDR2 YFSETQ. The V gene lost 0 bases and the J gene lost 4 bases, with 8 bases spanning the gap. The CDR3 DNA follows: TGCGCCAGCAGCTTGGGTCAGGCTTACAATGAGCAGTTCTTC. Its translation: CASSLGQAYNEQFF.

To note about this clone: The same CDR3 is also encoded by other DNA sequences in this sample. The chain joins TRBV30 to TRBJ1-2; D remains ambiguous. Trimming removed 5 bases from V and 8 bases from J, with 6 bases in between. CDR1 is GTSNPN, CDR2 SVGIG, per germline (reference sequence). This CDR3 region has 9 residues. CDR3 amino acids: CAWGGGYTF. CDR3 nucleotides: TGTGCCTGGGGAGGGGGCTACACCTTC. The full variable domain, its missing parts supplied by reference TRBV30 and TRBJ1-2, is SQTIHQWPATLVQPVGSPLSLECTVEGTSNPNLYWYRQAAGRGLQLLFYSVGIGQISSEVPQNLSASRPQDRQFILSSKKLLLSDSGFYLCAWGGGYTFGSGTRLTVV.

This clone has only one observation. The chain combines TRBV27 with TRBJ1-2; weak D call: TRBD1 (5 bases). In germline, CDR1 is MNHEY, CDR2 SMNVEV (reference sequence). Trimming cost V 0 bases and J 13 bases, with 18 bases left between them. There are 14 residues in the CDR3. The CDR3 protein is CASSLSMETIDSTF. CDR3 nucleotides: TGTGCCAGCAGTTTATCGATGGAAACGATCGACAGCACCTTC.

The chain carries TRBV11-3 and TRBJ1-2; D is unresolved. The CDR3 consists of 12 residues. V was clipped by 1 base and J by 7 bases, with 7 bases between them. Germline CDR1 and CDR2: SGHNT and YENEEA. The chain's CDR3 is CASSLGLVGYTF. CDR3 DNA sequence: TGTGCCAGCAGCTTAGGTTTAGTTGGCTACACCTTC.

The chain combines TRBV5-1 with TRBJ2-5, with D possibly being TRBD1 (5 bases). The DNA end lines up better with TRBJ2-7; the J call may be wrong. The germline V gene has CDR1 SGHRS and CDR2 YFSETQ. CDR3 length: 14 amino acids. The CDR3 region is CASSLTAGSDEQYF. CDR3 DNA: TGCGCCAGCAGCTTGACGGCAGGGTCCGACGAGCAGTACTTC.

J is TRBJ2-5 and V is TRBV7-3, with a tentative D call TRBD2 (5 bases). V lost 4 bases and J lost 3, with 9 bases in between. Germline V lookup: CDR1 SGHTA, CDR2 FQGTGA. The CDR3 spans 13 residues. This chain's CDR3 is CASSSGLEETQYF. The CDR3 DNA follows: TGTGCCAGCAGCTCAGGACTGGAAGAGACCCAGTACTTC.

The chain is built from TRBV28 and TRBJ2-7, with a possible D match to TRBD1 (5 bases). The CDR3 consists of 15 residues. CDR1 MDHEN and CDR2 SYDVKM come from the germline V gene. V shed 7 bases and J shed 0 bases, with 16 bases lying between them. The CDR3 bases are TGTGCCAGCACCCTTCAGCAGGGCAGCTCCTACGAGCAGTACTTC. Translated: CASTLQQGSSYEQYF.

Comment on this clone: One end of the junction fails to match germline, which may point to a read error. The CDR3 region has the DNA TGTGCCAGCACACCGGGGCAGGGTAATAATTCACCCCTCCACTTT. The encoded protein is CASTPGQGNNSPLHF. The chain uses TRBV18 and TRBJ1-6; weak D call: TRBD1 (5 bases). CDR3 length: 15 residues. From germline, CDR1 is KGHSH and CDR2 LQKENI.